The 24 T cell receptor beta chains presented below share a single source sample, sequenced in a study of identical twins. TCRdb used MiXCR to reprocess the 5' RACE reads, holding one entry per CDR3 protein. The table has hundreds of thousands of distinct CDR3 sequences, approximately 18% seen once; the top ten hold around 13%. In addition, the sample was reused for a study of T cells expressing NK-cell markers.

The sequenced sample consisted of PBMCs. Receptors were obtained from a woman aged 18-30 years in good health.

This clonotype was counted only a few times. This sequence joins TRBV12-3 or TRBV12-4 and TRBJ2-1, with 7 bases fitting TRBD2. Trimming removed 8 bases from V and 0 bases from J; junction bases left unmatched: 10. This CDR3 is 16 amino acids long. The CDR3 DNA follows: TGTGCCAGCTCTTTTACAGGCGGGGGCTCCTACAATGAGCAGTTCTTC. Translated: CASSFTGGGSYNEQFF.

This chain links TRBV6-2 or TRBV6-3 with TRBJ2-7, with D possibly matching TRBD2 (6 bases). Germline CDR1 reads MNHEY; CDR2 reads SVGEGT. V was clipped by 5 bases and J by 4 bases, with 15 bases between them. The CDR3 covers 14 residues. Here the CDR3 DNA reads TGTGCCAGCAGTACGCCTGGGGGGACGTACGAGCAGTACTTC. This translates into CASSTPGGTYEQYF.

V and J are TRBV12-3 or TRBV12-4 and TRBJ1-1, with TRBD1 as a possible D gene (6 bases). The CDR3 extends over 13 amino acids. V gave up 5 bases and J gave up 3 bases, with 10 bases separating them. This CDR3 reads CASSKTGYTEAFF. DNA for the CDR3: TGTGCCAGCAGTAAAACAGGGTACACTGAAGCTTTCTTT.

This clonotype was detected only a few times. This chain connects TRBV6-5 to TRBJ1-1; 7 nucleotides align to TRBD1. The junction had 7 bases not matched to a gene; V was cut back by 5 bases and J by 7 bases. Germline CDR1 MNHEY, CDR2 SVGAGI. The CDR3 runs to 13 residues. The CDR3 spells CASSPRQGSEAFF. The CDR3, as DNA: TGTGCCAGCAGTCCTCGACAGGGAAGTGAAGCTTTCTTT.

The rearrangement joins TRBV20-1 to TRBJ2-5, with 11 nucleotides matching TRBD2. The CDR3 extends over 15 amino acids. The germline V gene encodes CDR1 DFQATT and CDR2 SNEGSKA (reference sequence). V gave up 5 bases and J gave up 4 bases; unmatched junction bases: 9. The DNA of the CDR3 is TGCAGTGCTCGAAATAGCGGGGGGGCCGCAGAGACCCAGTACTTC. Translation gives CSARNSGGAAETQYF.

This clonotype appeared once. V gene TRBV10-3 combines with J gene TRBJ2-1; TRBD1 matches at 12 bases. V trimming: 7 bases; J trimming: 6 bases; junction bases outside the gene matches: 16. Germline lookup yields CDR1 ENHRY and CDR2 SYGVKD. This CDR3 is built from 18 residues. The CDR3 DNA reads as TGTGCCATCACATCCGGGACAGGGGGCACCCTCTGGGTCAATGAGCAGTTCTTC. Its translation is CAITSGTGGTLWVNEQFF.

DNA of the CDR3: TGCAGTGCTAGTGGGGACAGGGGGGAAGTCGGCAATCAGCCCCAGCATTTT. It yields the protein CSASGDRGEVGNQPQHF. This chain joins TRBV20-1 and TRBJ1-5, with 11 bases fitting TRBD1. Per germline, CDR1 DFQATT and CDR2 SNEGSKA (reference sequence). The CDR3 totals 17 residues. With 3 bases clipped from V and 2 bases from J, the junction kept 9 bases outside the gene matches.

This clonotype was recorded a few times. The chain recombines TRBV29-1 with TRBJ1-1; maybe TRBD1 (6 bases). Trimming removed 4 bases from V and 1 base from J, with 7 bases in between. Germline CDR1 reads SQVTM; CDR2 reads ANQGSEA. This CDR3 is 12 amino acids long. The CDR3 loop reads CSVATGNTEAFF. CDR3 bases: TGCAGCGTTGCGACAGGGAACACTGAAGCTTTCTTT.

The chain has TRBV29-1 and TRBJ2-5, with 7 positions matching TRBD2. The germline CDR1 and CDR2 sequences are SQVTM and ANQGSEA. The CDR3 runs 12 residues. Trimming cost V 4 bases and J 4 bases; bases outside gene matches: 3. In nucleotides, the CDR3 is TGCAGCGTTGGGGAGGGTGGAGAGACCCAGTACTTC. Its protein product is CSVGEGGETQYF.

This clonotype turned up a few times. The CDR3 is CASSFLSQREQYF. The CDR3 DNA is TGTGCCAGCAGCTTCCTATCACAGCGCGAGCAGTACTTC. The genes are TRBV11-2 and TRBJ2-7; no reliable D call. The CDR3 totals 13 residues. Between the trimmed V and J ends, which lost 3 bases and 6 bases, there was a span of 12 bases. Per germline, CDR1 SGHAT and CDR2 FQNNGV.

This clonotype was observed a few times. The V call is TRBV12-3 or TRBV12-4, the J call TRBJ2-3; D may be TRBD1 (6 bases). CDR3 length: 18 residues. The V and J ends lost 4 bases and 5 bases respectively, with 25 bases between them. Written as DNA, the CDR3 is TGTGCCAGCAGTTCCGGGGTCCTCGGAGGTGGGGGCAGAGATACGCAGTATTTT. It translates to CASSSGVLGGGGRDTQYF.

This clonotype occurred a few times. This sequence joins TRBV20-1 and TRBJ2-3; a possible D gene is TRBD2 (6 bases). Deletions cut 5 bases from V and 5 bases from J, with 17 bases between. Germline lookup yields CDR1 DFQATT and CDR2 SNEGSKA (reference sequence). CDR3 length: 14 residues. CDR3 nucleotide sequence: TGCAGTGCTGATCGGGCGGGGAAAAAAGATACGCAGTATTTT. Protein: CSADRAGKKDTQYF.

In this sample, this clonotype turned up a few times. The V gene is TRBV10-3, the J gene TRBJ2-7; D ambiguous. CDR3 length equals 14 residues. Germline loops: CDR1 ENHRY, CDR2 SYGVKD. Trimming removed 2 bases from V and 0 bases from J, with 8 bases in between. CDR3 bases: TGTGCCATCAGTGAGGGGCTAGGCTCCTACGAGCAGTACTTC. Translated, it gives CAISEGLGSYEQYF.

This clonotype has a handful of counts. V usage is TRBV19 and J usage is TRBJ1-4; TRBD1 matches at 8 bases. This CDR3 contains 14 residues. Germline CDR1 LNHDA, CDR2 SQIVND (reference sequence). J lost 8 bases, V lost 3 bases, and 5 bases had no gene match. CDR3 coding DNA: TGTGCCAGTAGTATCCAGGGGGCGATCGAAAAACTGTTTTTT. This translates into CASSIQGAIEKLFF.

This clonotype has just a few counts. The chain links TRBV5-6 to TRBJ1-1; D gene uncertain. CDR3 size: 13 residues. Germline CDR1 is SGHDT and CDR2 is YYEEEE. V gave up 4 bases and J gave up 1 base, with 8 bases separating them. The CDR3 loop reads CASSPPRNTEAFF. The CDR3, as DNA: TGTGCCAGCAGCCCGCCTAGGAACACTGAAGCTTTCTTT.

This clonotype was detected only a few times. The chain joins TRBV20-1 to TRBJ2-7, with TRBD1 matching 7 bases. Germline loops: CDR1 DFQATT, CDR2 SNEGSKA (reference sequence). CDR3 length equals 13 residues. V was pared by 5 bases and J by 3 bases, with 7 bases of the junction left unmatched. CDR3 bases: TGCAGTGCTCCCCCCGCAGGGGGCTACGAGCAGTACTTC. It codes for CSAPPAGGYEQYF.

This clonotype occurred a few times. The chain is built from TRBV20-1 and TRBJ2-7, with no clear D. V lost 0 bases and J lost 2, with 8 bases in between. This CDR3 contains 13 residues. CDR1 DFQATT and CDR2 SNEGSKA come from the germline V gene (reference sequence). The CDR3 is CSAREQPAYEQYF. The DNA for the CDR3 is TGCAGTGCTAGAGAGCAGCCCGCCTACGAGCAGTACTTC.

V is TRBV6-5 and J is TRBJ1-1; D unresolved. Trimming stripped 0 bases from V and 5 bases from J, with 10 bases between. This CDR3 is 14 amino acids long. Germline V gene lookup returns CDR1 MNHEY and CDR2 SVGAGI. The CDR3 DNA is TGTGCCAGCAGTTACTCAGAGGGTGCGACTGAAGCTTTCTTT. It specifies CASSYSEGATEAFF.

This clonotype was seen a few times. The genes are TRBV27 and TRBJ2-7; D possibly matches TRBD1 or TRBD2 (5 bases each). This CDR3 has 15 amino acids. CDR1 is MNHEY and CDR2 is SMNVEV in the germline V gene (reference sequence). The V gene lost 5 bases and the J gene lost 2 bases, with 16 bases spanning the gap. The CDR3 sequence is CASSPRTGPPYEQYF. For the CDR3, the DNA is TGTGCCAGCAGTCCCAGGACGGGGCCCCCCTACGAGCAGTACTTC.

This clonotype was detected a few times. The gene calls are TRBV12-3 or TRBV12-4 and TRBJ1-5; 8 nucleotides agree with TRBD1. J was trimmed by 6 bases and V by 5 bases; bases with no gene match: 9. The CDR3 consists of 15 residues. The CDR3 loop reads CASSSRTGILQPQHF. The DNA for the CDR3 is TGTGCCAGCAGTAGCAGGACAGGGATTCTTCAGCCCCAGCATTTT.

This clonotype was detected only a few times. The rearrangement links TRBV29-1 to TRBJ2-3, with D perhaps matching TRBD1 or TRBD2 (6 bases each). V was cut by 4 bases and J by 0 bases, with 17 bases left in between. Germline V gives CDR1 SQVTM, CDR2 ANQGSEA. CDR3 length: 16 residues. The CDR3 loop is CSVGGTTGSSTDTQYF. The CDR3 DNA reads TGCAGCGTTGGCGGGACAACCGGATCTAGCACAGATACGCAGTATTTT.

This chain joins TRBV27 and TRBJ2-7; 10 bases fit TRBD2. This CDR3 has 14 amino acids. The V gene end was trimmed by 6 bases and the J gene end by 3 bases; junction bases not matched to a gene: 5. Germline V gene lookup returns CDR1 MNHEY and CDR2 SMNVEV (reference sequence). The CDR3 region is CASRPQRGGYEQYF. The CDR3 DNA reads as TGTGCCAGCAGGCCCCAGCGGGGGGGCTACGAGCAGTACTTC.

The chain links TRBV29-1 to TRBJ2-7; 16 positions agree with TRBD2. The CDR3 extends over 17 amino acids. The junction had 16 bases not matched to a gene; V was cut back by 7 bases and J by 7 bases. Germline V CDR1 and CDR2: SQVTM, ANQGSEA. The CDR3 coding sequence is TGCAGCGCTGATGTACCGGGACTAGCGGGAGGGCCGGATGAGCAGTACTTC. Protein product: CSADVPGLAGGPDEQYF.

About this clonotype itself: A read error may produce the germline difference seen at one junction end. V is TRBV7-9 and J is TRBJ1-2, with 9 nucleotides matching TRBD1. Germline loops: CDR1 SEHNR, CDR2 FQNEAQ (reference sequence). This CDR3 is 16 amino acids long. In nucleotides, the CDR3 is TGTGCCAGCAGCCTAGCTGGGACAGGGCTAAACTATGGCTACACCTTC. This encodes CASSLAGTGLNYGYTF.